The 22 T cell receptor beta chains in this list originate from one sample, sequenced in a study of cytomegalovirus exposure and HLA in healthy donors. PCR amplification relied on 60 Vbeta primers (plus 13 Jbeta primers). The data were produced by immunoSEQ multiplex PCR, yet TCRdb's version contains in-frame clones alone and is incomplete. In all, the sample yields some 130,000 clones. Sequenced sample: PBMCs. The source is a woman aged 55-70 years in good health and CMV-seronegative.

The chain links TRBV5-1 to TRBJ1-4; 9 nucleotides agree with TRBD1. The V and J ends lost 6 bases and 8 bases, in that order; junction bases with no gene match: 17. The CDR3 consists of 17 residues. The germline CDR1 and CDR2 sequences are SGHRS and YFSETQ. The CDR3 region has the DNA TGCGCCAGCACCAGTCGGGGACAGGGCCTAGGAGGGGAAAAACTGTTTTTT. Its protein product is CASTSRGQGLGGEKLFF.

The chain links TRBV5-1 to TRBJ2-1; 10 positions match TRBD2. The V segment lost 4 bases and the J segment 9 bases; nucleotides outside the gene matches: 10. Germline V CDR1 and CDR2: SGHRS, YFSETQ. This CDR3 spans 15 amino acids. This chain's CDR3 is CASSPSGLARGEQFF. The CDR3 DNA follows: TGCGCCAGCAGCCCCTCGGGACTAGCGCGCGGTGAGCAGTTCTTC.

CDR3 residues: CASRAGTSGANVLTF. In nucleotides, the CDR3 is TGTGCCAGCCGGGCGGGGACGTCTGGGGCCAACGTCCTGACTTTC. V is TRBV6-4 and J is TRBJ2-6, with a possible D match to TRBD2 (6 bases). The V gene's germline CDR1 is MRHNA and CDR2 SNTAGT. This CDR3 spans 15 amino acids. V lost 8 bases and J lost 1, with 12 bases in between.

CDR3: CASSDGRVSGELFF. The CDR3 bases are TGTGCCAGCAGTGACGGCAGGGTGTCCGGGGAGCTGTTTTTT. The chain has TRBV2 and TRBJ2-2, with a possible D match to TRBD1 (5 bases). The V gene lost 3 bases and the J gene lost 6 bases, with 11 bases spanning the gap. This CDR3 spans 14 amino acids. Looked up from germline, CDR1 is SNHLY and CDR2 is FYNNEI.

This sequence joins TRBV21-1 and TRBJ2-2; the table's D call, TRBD2, was not checked against the DNA. TRBV21-1 is a known pseudogene. The CDR3 runs 15 residues. DNA of the CDR3: TGTGCCAGCAGCAGGGTGGCGGGGGTTGCCGGGGAGCTGTTTTTT. This gives the protein CASSRVAGVAGELFF.

J is TRBJ1-1 and V is TRBV6-6; TRBD1 matches at 7 bases. This CDR3 spans 13 amino acids. J was trimmed by 11 bases and V by 6 bases; bases with no gene match: 12. Germline V gives CDR1 MNHNY, CDR2 SVGAGI (reference sequence). CDR3 sequence (DNA): TGTGCCAGCAGCCTCAGGGGGGCTCCTTTGGCTTTCTTT. It codes for CASSLRGAPLAFF.

This rearrangement joins TRBV21-1 to TRBJ2-5; TRBD2, as called in the table, went unchecked against the DNA. TRBV21-1 is classified as a pseudogene. CDR3 length equals 15 residues. The CDR3 sequence is CASSNDSSSQETQYF. The DNA for the CDR3 is TGTGCCAGCAGCAACGACTCCTCTTCCCAAGAGACCCAGTACTTC.

This chain uses TRBV7-2 with TRBJ2-7, with D perhaps TRBD2 (6 bases). Germline values: CDR1 SGHTA, CDR2 FQGNSA. The CDR3 contains 14 residues. V gave up 5 bases and J gave up 7 bases, with 18 bases separating them. This CDR3 is CASSPSGPAGEQYF. As DNA, the CDR3 is TGTGCCAGCAGCCCATCAGGGCCCGCGGGAGAGCAGTACTTC.

This sequence joins TRBV5-1 and TRBJ1-1, with TRBD1 matching over 8 bases. J was trimmed by 4 bases and V by 0 bases; bases with no gene match: 5. The CDR3 contains 15 residues. The germline V gene has CDR1 SGHRS and CDR2 YFSETQ. In DNA form, the CDR3 reads TGCGCCAGCAGCTTGGTCCCAGGGGGCGGCACTGAAGCTTTCTTT. It encodes CASSLVPGGGTEAFF.

V usage is TRBV6-6 and J usage is TRBJ1-1, with no clear D. Trimming took off 7 bases at V and 1 base at J, with 16 bases between the two ends. In germline, CDR1 is MNHNY, CDR2 SVGAGI (reference sequence). The CDR3 is 15 residues long. The chain's CDR3 is CASKIAGGGNTEAFF. CDR3 in DNA: TGTGCCAGCAAAATCGCAGGCGGAGGGAACACTGAAGCTTTCTTT.

The chain combines TRBV28 with TRBJ2-7, with 8 bases matching TRBD2. Germline lookup yields CDR1 MDHEN and CDR2 SYDVKM. The CDR3 sequence is 15 residues long. V dropped 5 bases and J dropped 2; count of bases not matched to a gene: 8. The CDR3 sequence: CASSDHSGEAYEQYF. The DNA for the CDR3 is TGTGCCAGCAGTGATCATAGCGGGGAGGCCTACGAGCAGTACTTC.

V and J are TRBV30 and TRBJ1-5, with unresolved D. Per the germline V gene, CDR1 is GTSNPN and CDR2 is SVGIG (reference sequence). The CDR3 extends over 13 amino acids. V lost 2 bases and J 3 bases, leaving 8 bases between the germline ends. Here the CDR3 DNA reads TGTGCCTGGAGTTTGAGGGACAATCAGCCCCAGCATTTT. Protein: CAWSLRDNQPQHF.

CDR3 loop: CASSLTGGEKQFF. The DNA of the CDR3 is TGTGCCAGCAGTTTGACAGGGGGCGAGAAGCAGTTCTTC. The genes are TRBV27 and TRBJ2-1, with 10 positions matching TRBD1. CDR1 is MNHEY and CDR2 is SMNVEV in the germline V gene (reference sequence). Losses at the gene ends were 3 bases for V and 11 bases for J; bases not matched to a gene: 4. The CDR3 covers 13 residues.

The rearrangement joins TRBV7-8 to TRBJ1-5, with TRBD1 identical over 9 bases. The V and J ends lost 3 bases and 5 bases, in that order; junction bases with no gene match: 5. CDR3 length: 15 residues. CDR1 and CDR2 from the germline V gene are SGHVS and FQNEAQ. CDR3 DNA: TGTGCCAGCAGCTTCACAGGGGGCGTCGATCAGCCCCAGCATTTT. It translates to CASSFTGGVDQPQHF.

J is TRBJ1-5 and V is TRBV28; 8 bases line up with TRBD1. After removal of 6 bases from V and 7 bases from J, the junction contained 11 bases not matched to a gene. Germline assignment: CDR1 MDHEN and CDR2 SYDVKM. The CDR3 runs 15 residues. The CDR3 here is CASRPTGQGGQPQHF. The CDR3 nucleotides read TGTGCCAGCAGGCCTACCGGACAGGGTGGGCAGCCCCAGCATTTT.

The rearrangement links TRBV2 to TRBJ2-3, with D possibly TRBD2 on 5 matching bases. Germline V CDR1 and CDR2: SNHLY, FYNNEI. V was pared by 7 bases and J by 1 base, with 15 bases between. The CDR3 runs to 15 residues. Written as DNA, the CDR3 is TGTGCCAGCACCGAGGGCATAGCCCGCACAGATACGCAGTATTTT. It specifies CASTEGIARTDTQYF.

This chain joins TRBV6-5 and TRBJ1-2, with D possibly being TRBD1 (6 bases). Trimming removed 2 bases at V and 4 bases at J, with 17 bases between. The germline CDR1 and CDR2 sequences are MNHEY and SVGAGI. The CDR3 sequence is 16 residues long. CDR3 sequence reads: CASSYRDRPFFYGYTF. The CDR3 nucleotides read TGTGCCAGCAGTTACCGAGACAGGCCCTTCTTCTATGGCTACACCTTC.

The rearrangement links TRBV6-5 to TRBJ1-2; D possibly corresponds to TRBD1 (5 bases). The CDR3 is 15 residues long. Germline V gives CDR1 MNHEY, CDR2 SVGAGI. Trimming took 7 bases from V and 2 from J, leaving 17 bases between them. The CDR3 loop reads CASKGGGTTNYGYTF. The CDR3, as DNA: TGTGCCAGCAAGGGTGGGGGGACGACAAACTATGGCTACACCTTC.

The chain couples TRBV30 to TRBJ2-1, with D hard to call. The CDR3 contains 12 residues. In germline, CDR1 is GTSNPN, CDR2 SVGIG (reference sequence). V dropped 0 bases and J dropped 13 bases, with 13 bases sitting between them. The CDR3 nucleotides are TGTGCCTGGAGTGTACAAGATGCGGCCCAGTTCTTC. It yields the protein CAWSVQDAAQFF.

The chain's CDR3 is CASSVFGGSVYNEQFF. CDR3 sequence (DNA): TGTGCCAGCAGCGTATTTGGTGGGAGTGTCTACAATGAGCAGTTCTTC. The chain recombines TRBV9 with TRBJ2-1, with D perhaps TRBD2 (5 bases). Germline-derived CDR1 and CDR2 are SGDLS and YYNGEE. Trimming stripped 1 base from V and 3 bases from J, with 14 bases between. CDR3 length: 16 amino acids.

The V gene is TRBV10-1, the J gene TRBJ2-1; 14 bases fit TRBD2. Germline V gene sequence: CDR1 WNHNN, CDR2 SYGVQD (reference sequence). This CDR3 has 14 amino acids. The J segment lost 12 bases and the V segment lost 10 bases, leaving 11 bases of the junction unmatched. DNA for the CDR3: TGCGCCACCAGCTCCGGGACTAGCGGGAGTGGGCAGTTCTTC. This translates into CATSSGTSGSGQFF.

The chain employs TRBV2 and TRBJ2-2, with D hard to call. The germline gives CDR1 SNHLY, CDR2 FYNNEI. V shed 0 bases and J shed 3 bases, with 14 bases lying between them. This CDR3 spans 17 amino acids. The CDR3 loop is CASSEAGQARYTGELFF. The CDR3 bases are TGTGCCAGCAGTGAAGCGGGTCAGGCCCGATACACCGGGGAGCTGTTTTTT.